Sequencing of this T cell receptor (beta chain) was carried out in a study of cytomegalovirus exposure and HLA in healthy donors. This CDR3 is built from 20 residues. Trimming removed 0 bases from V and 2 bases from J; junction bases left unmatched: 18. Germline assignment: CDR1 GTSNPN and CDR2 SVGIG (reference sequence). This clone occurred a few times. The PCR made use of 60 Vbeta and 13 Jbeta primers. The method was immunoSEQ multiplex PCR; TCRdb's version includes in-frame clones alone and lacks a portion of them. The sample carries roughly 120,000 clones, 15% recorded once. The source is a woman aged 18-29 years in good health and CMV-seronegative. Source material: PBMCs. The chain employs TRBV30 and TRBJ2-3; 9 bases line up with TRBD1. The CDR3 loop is CAWSVEYRLNGTGHTDTQYF. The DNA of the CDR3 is TGTGCCTGGAGTGTAGAATATCGATTAAATGGGACAGGGCACACAGATACGCAGTATTTT.